This T cell receptor (beta chain) was captured in a study of cytomegalovirus exposure and HLA in healthy donors. Study-wide background: Of several hundred genotyped donors, about 81% clustered with self-reported Caucasian donors.

Germline values: CDR1 SQVTM, CDR2 ANQGSEA. The V and J ends lost 6 bases and 2 bases respectively, with 4 bases between them. This CDR3 has 11 residues. 13 Jbeta primers and 60 Vbeta primers were used for the PCR. Profiled with immunoSEQ multiplex PCR; TCRdb holds only in-frame clones, not every one. This sample has some 150,000 clones, with 80% found just once. Of note for this clone: As yet, its antigen is unknown.

Broader study findings: Under in vitro conditions, a few CMV-associated chains were confirmed as specific for CMV antigens. The productive fraction for most TCR beta V segments was about 90% or about 30% in an earlier analysis. Cytomegalovirus association was listed for around 170 TCR beta chains.

The rearrangement links TRBV29-1 to TRBJ2-2; D is undetermined. What was sequenced was PBMCs. The TCR comes from a man aged 18 to 29 in good health and CMV-seropositive. CDR3: CSVRNTGELFF. The DNA of the CDR3 is TGCAGCGTCCGTAACACCGGGGAGCTGTTTTTT.